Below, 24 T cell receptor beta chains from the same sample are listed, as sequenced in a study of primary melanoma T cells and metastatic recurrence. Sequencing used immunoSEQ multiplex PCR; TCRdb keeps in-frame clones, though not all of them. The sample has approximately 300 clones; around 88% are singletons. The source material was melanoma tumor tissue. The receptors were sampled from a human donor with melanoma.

This CDR3 is CASSSSTGRQFF. For the CDR3, the DNA is TGTGCCAGCAGTTCGTCGACAGGGAGGCAGTTCTTC. The chain couples TRBV28 to TRBJ2-1, with 7 bases identical to TRBD1. Germline V gene lookup returns CDR1 MDHEN and CDR2 SYDVKM. Trimming at V came to 4 bases and at J to 12 bases, leaving 6 bases not matched to a gene. CDR3 size: 12 residues. Combining the CDR3 with reference TRBV28 and TRBJ2-1 gives the whole variable domain DVKVTQSSRYLVKRTGEKVFLECVQDMDHENMFWYRQDPGLGLRLIYFSYDVKMKEKGDIPEGYSVSREKKERFSLILESASTNQTSMYLCASSSSTGRQFFGPGTRLTVL.

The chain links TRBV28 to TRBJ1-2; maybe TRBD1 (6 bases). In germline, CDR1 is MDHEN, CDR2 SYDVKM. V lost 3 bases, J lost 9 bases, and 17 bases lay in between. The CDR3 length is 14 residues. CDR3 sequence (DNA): TGTGCCAGCAGTTTTGGTGGACAGTCTGATCGCTACACCTTC. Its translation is CASSFGGQSDRYTF.

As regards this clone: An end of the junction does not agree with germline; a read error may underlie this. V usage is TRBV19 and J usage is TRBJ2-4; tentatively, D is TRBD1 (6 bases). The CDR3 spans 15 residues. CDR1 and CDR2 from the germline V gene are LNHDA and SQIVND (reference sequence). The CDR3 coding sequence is TGTGCCAGTAGTCCTCAACAGGGCTCCAAAAATATTCAGTACTTC. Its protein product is CASSPQQGSKNIQYF.

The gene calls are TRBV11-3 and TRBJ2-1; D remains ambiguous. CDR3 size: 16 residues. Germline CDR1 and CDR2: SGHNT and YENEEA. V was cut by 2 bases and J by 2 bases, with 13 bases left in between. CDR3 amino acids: CASSLLGNPAYNEQFF. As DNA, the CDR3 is TGTGCCAGCAGCTTATTAGGCAATCCCGCCTACAATGAGCAGTTCTTC.

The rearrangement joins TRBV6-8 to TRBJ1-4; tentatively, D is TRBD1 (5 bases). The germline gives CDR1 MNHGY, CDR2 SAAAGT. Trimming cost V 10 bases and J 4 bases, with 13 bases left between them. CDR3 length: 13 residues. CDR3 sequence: CATRARGNEKLFF. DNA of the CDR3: TGTGCCACCCGCGCGAGGGGTAATGAAAAACTGTTTTTT.

Here the CDR3 reads CASGSPSSGPLDTQYF. The CDR3 DNA sequence: TGTGCTAGTGGTTCACCTTCTAGCGGGCCCCTAGATACGCAGTATTTT. The J gene is TRBJ2-3, the V gene TRBV12-5, with 8 bases identical to TRBD2. Trimming cost V 4 bases and J 5 bases; bases outside gene matches: 11. CDR1 and CDR2 (germline): LGHNT, FRNRAP. The CDR3 has 16 amino acids.

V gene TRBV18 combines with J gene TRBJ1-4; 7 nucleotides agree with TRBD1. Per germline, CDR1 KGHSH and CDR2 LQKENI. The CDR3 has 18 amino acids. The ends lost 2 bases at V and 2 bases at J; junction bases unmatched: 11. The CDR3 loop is CASSPVAGGPRTNEKLFF. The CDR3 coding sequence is TGTGCCAGCTCACCAGTGGCAGGGGGGCCCCGGACTAATGAAAAACTGTTTTTT.

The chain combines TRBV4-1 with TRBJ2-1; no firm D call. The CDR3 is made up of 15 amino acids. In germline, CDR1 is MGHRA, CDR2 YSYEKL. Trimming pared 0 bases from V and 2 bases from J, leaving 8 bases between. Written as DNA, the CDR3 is TGCGCCAGCAGCCAAGAAATGCGCACCTACAATGAGCAGTTCTTC. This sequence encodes CASSQEMRTYNEQFF.

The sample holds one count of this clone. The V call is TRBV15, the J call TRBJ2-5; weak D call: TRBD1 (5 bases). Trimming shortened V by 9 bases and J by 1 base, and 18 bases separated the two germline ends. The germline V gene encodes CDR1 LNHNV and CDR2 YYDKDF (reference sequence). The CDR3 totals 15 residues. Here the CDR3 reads CATTAGSGIQETQYF. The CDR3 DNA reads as TGTGCCACTACAGCAGGGTCAGGGATCCAAGAGACCCAGTACTTC.

CDR3 bases: TGTGCCAGCAGTCCCGGGACAGGTTTCGGGGAGCTGTTTTTT. As protein: CASSPGTGFGELFF. J is TRBJ2-2 and V is TRBV6-8; 8 bases are a match to TRBD1. Germline V lookup: CDR1 MNHGY, CDR2 SAAAGT. The CDR3 totals 14 residues. V lost 5 bases, J lost 7 bases, and 6 bases stayed unmatched.

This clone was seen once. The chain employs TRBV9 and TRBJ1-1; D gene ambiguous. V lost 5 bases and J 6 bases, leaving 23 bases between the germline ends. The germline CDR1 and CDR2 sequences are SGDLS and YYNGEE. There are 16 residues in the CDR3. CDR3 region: CASSEARPLGNAEAFF. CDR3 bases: TGTGCCAGCAGTGAAGCTCGCCCACTAGGTAACGCTGAAGCTTTCTTT.

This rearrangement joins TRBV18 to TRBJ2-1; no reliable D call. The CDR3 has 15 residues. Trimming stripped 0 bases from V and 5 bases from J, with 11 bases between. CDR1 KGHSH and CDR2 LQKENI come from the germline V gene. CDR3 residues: CASSPPLGYHNEQFF. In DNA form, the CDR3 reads TGTGCCAGCTCACCACCATTAGGGTACCACAATGAGCAGTTCTTC. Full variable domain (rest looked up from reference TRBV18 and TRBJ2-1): NAGVMQNPRHLVRRRGQEARLRCSPMKGHSHVYWYRQLPEEGLKFMVYLQKENIIDESGMPKERFSAEFPKEGPSILRIQQVVRGDSAAYFCASSPPLGYHNEQFFGPGTRLTVL.

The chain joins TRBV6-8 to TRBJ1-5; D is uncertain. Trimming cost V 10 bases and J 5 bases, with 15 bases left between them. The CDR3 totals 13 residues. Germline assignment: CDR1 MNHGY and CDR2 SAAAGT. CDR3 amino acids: CAILGSRDQPQHF. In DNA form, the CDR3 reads TGTGCCATCCTCGGCAGTCGTGATCAGCCCCAGCATTTT.

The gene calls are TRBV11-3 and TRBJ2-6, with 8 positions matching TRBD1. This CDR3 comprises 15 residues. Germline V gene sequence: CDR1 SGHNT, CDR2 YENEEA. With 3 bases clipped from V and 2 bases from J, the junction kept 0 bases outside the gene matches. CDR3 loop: CASSLGQAGANVLTF. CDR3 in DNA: TGTGCCAGCAGCTTGGGACAGGCTGGGGCCAACGTCCTGACTTTC.

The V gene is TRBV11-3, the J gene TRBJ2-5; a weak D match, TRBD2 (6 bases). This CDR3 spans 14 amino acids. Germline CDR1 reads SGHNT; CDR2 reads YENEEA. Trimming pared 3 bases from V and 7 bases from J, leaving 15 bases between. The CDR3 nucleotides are TGTGCCAGCAGCTTTTTGGGGGGATTTGGGACCCAGTACTTC. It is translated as CASSFLGGFGTQYF. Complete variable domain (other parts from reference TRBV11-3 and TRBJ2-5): EAGVVQSPRYKIIEKKQPVAFWCNPISGHNTLYWYLQNLGQGPELLIRYENEEAVDDSQLPKDRFSAERLKGVDSTLKIQPAELGDSAVYLCASSFLGGFGTQYFGPGTRLLVL.

CDR3 region: CASSIDASGANVLTF. CDR3 in DNA: TGTGCCAGTAGTATAGATGCCTCTGGGGCCAACGTCCTGACTTTC. The chain links TRBV19 to TRBJ2-6; no firm D call. V was pared by 0 bases and J by 0 bases, with 3 bases between. In germline, CDR1 is LNHDA, CDR2 SQIVND (reference sequence). CDR3 length: 15 residues.

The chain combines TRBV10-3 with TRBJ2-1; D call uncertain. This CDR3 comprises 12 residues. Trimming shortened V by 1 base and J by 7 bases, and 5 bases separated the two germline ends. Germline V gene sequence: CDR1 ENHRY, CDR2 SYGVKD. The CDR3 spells CAISELANEQFF. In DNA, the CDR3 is TGTGCCATCAGTGAGTTGGCAAATGAGCAGTTCTTC.

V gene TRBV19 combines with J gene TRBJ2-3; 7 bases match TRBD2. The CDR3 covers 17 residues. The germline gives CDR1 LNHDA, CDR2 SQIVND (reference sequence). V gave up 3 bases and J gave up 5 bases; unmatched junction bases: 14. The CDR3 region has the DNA TGTGCCAGTAGTATGGGGACCGGCGGGAGCGGGGAAGATACGCAGTATTTT. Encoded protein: CASSMGTGGSGEDTQYF.

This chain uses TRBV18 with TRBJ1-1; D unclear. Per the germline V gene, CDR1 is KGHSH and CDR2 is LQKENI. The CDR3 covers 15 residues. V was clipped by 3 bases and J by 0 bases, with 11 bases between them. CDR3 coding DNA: TGTGCCAGCTCACCCTTAACAGCTATGAACACTGAAGCTTTCTTT. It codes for CASSPLTAMNTEAFF.

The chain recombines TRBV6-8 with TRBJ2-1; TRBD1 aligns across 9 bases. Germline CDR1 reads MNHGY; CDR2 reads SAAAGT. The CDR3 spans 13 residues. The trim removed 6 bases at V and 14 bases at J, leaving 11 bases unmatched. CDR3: CASRSGTGQGEFF. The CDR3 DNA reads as TGTGCCAGCAGATCCGGGACAGGGCAAGGGGAGTTCTTC.

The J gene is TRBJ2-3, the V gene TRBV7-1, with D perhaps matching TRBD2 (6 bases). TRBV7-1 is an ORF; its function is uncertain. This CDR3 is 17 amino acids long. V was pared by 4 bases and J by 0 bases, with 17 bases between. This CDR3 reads CASSLGSSDLSTDTQYF. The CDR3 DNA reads TGTGCCAGCAGCTTGGGATCTAGCGACTTAAGCACAGATACGCAGTATTTT.

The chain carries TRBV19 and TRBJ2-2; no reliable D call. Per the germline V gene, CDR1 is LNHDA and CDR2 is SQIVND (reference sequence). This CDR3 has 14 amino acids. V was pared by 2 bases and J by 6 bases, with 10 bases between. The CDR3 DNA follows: TGTGCCAGTAGTATAAAAGCAGCTTCCGGGGAGCTGTTTTTT. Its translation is CASSIKAASGELFF.

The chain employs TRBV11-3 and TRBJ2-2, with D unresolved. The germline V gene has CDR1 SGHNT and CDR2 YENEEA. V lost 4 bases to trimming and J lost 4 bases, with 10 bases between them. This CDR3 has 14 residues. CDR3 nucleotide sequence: TGTGCCAGCAGCTCCTCAACCTCCACCGGGGAGCTGTTTTTT. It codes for CASSSSTSTGELFF.

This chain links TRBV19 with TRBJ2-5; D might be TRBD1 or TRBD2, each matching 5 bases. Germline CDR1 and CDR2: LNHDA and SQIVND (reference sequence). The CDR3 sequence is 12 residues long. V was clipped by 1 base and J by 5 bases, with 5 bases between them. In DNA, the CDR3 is TGTGCCAGTAGTATAGGGGGGGAGACCCAGTACTTC. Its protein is CASSIGGETQYF.